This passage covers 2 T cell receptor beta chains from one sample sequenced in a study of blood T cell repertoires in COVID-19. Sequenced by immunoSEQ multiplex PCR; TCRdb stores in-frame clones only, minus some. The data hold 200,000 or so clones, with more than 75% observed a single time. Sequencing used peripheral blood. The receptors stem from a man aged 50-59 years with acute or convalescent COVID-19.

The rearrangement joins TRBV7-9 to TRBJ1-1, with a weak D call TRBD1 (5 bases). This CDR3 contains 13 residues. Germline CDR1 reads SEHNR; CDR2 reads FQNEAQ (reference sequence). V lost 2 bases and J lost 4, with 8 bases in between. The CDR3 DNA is TGTGCCAGCAGCTTAAGGGGAATCACTGAAGCTTTCTTT. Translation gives CASSLRGITEAFF.

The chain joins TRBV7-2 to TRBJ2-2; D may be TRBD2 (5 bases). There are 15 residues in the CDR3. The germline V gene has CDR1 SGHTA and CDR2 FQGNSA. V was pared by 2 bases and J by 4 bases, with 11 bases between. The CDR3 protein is CASSLMRAGTGELFF. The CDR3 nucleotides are TGTGCCAGCAGCTTAATGCGCGCGGGCACCGGGGAGCTGTTTTTT.